The entry below gives a single T cell receptor beta chain sequence along with its context. Its antigen is still unknown. A Clinical Activity Score of at least 3, a NOSPECS grade of at least 4 and a duration under 3 months were recorded in the ophthalmopathy patients. Clinical symptoms, serum thyroxine, TRAb, thyroid ultrasound and orbital computed tomography established diagnosis. The data derive from a study of T cells in Graves' hyperthyroidism and ophthalmopathy. General study findings and limits: Most expanded thyroid clonotypes above 0.001 recurred in blood. A model using 13 V-J features told ophthalmopathy apart from stable hyperthyroidism.

RNA transcripts yielded amplified TCR beta CDR3 regions. A first-round RT-PCR of the TCR CDR3 used the HTBI primer set. TCRdb fed the multiplex PCR reads into MiXCR, producing one record per CDR3 protein. The table shows some 490,000 distinct CDR3 sequences, with around a fifth occurring only once. With V trimmed by 6 bases and J by 4 bases, 11 bases remained unmatched. This CDR3 is built from 15 residues. The sequenced sample was blood. The TCR was taken from a woman aged 70 to 79 with Graves' ophthalmopathy. The chain is built from TRBV12-3 or TRBV12-4 and TRBJ1-1, with TRBD1 matching 7 bases. CDR3 sequence reads: CASRPVGGRVTEAFF. CDR3 nucleotide sequence: TGTGCCAGCAGACCGGTAGGGGGCAGGGTCACTGAAGCTTTCTTT.